The 19 T cell receptor beta chains given below trace back to one sample, sequenced in a study of T cells in women clearing cervical HPV infection. The table came from immunoSEQ multiplex PCR; TCRdb's copy has only in-frame clones and leaves some out. The sample has around 38,000 clones; the top ten hold 6.5% to 8.5%. What was sequenced was blood buffy coat. The receptors come from a woman between 18 and 75 years old with a cervical HPV16 infection that either progressed to CIN3+ or cleared (not recorded which).

Concerning this clone itself: The sequence runs out 3 residues before the end of the CDR3; the remainder is reconstructed from the germline J gene. The genes are TRBV28 and TRBJ2-3; tentative D call: TRBD1 (6 bases). Germline V lookup: CDR1 MDHEN, CDR2 SYDVKM. The CDR3 is made up of 15 amino acids. The V and J ends lost 8 bases and 0 bases respectively, with 15 bases between them. The sequenced CDR3 bases are TGTGCCAGCGCACCAGGGGCCTTGAGCACAGATACG. The encoded protein is CASAPGALSTDT. The entire CDR3 sequence reads CASAPGALSTDTQYF. Using reference TRBV28 and TRBJ2-3 for the parts outside the CDR3, the full variable domain is DVKVTQSSRYLVKRTGEKVFLECVQDMDHENMFWYRQDPGLGLRLIYFSYDVKMKEKGDIPEGYSVSREKKERFSLILESASTNQTSMYLCASAPGALSTDTQYFGPGTRLTVL.

A remark on this clone: The read gets to within 3 residues of the CDR3 end, and the germline J gene fills in the rest. Other DNA sequences within the sample encode an identical CDR3. The rearrangement uses TRBV18 and TRBJ2-3; 8 bases are shared with TRBD2. Germline CDR1 reads KGHSH; CDR2 reads LQKENI. The CDR3 is 15 residues long. The junction had 9 bases not matched to a gene; V was cut back by 4 bases and J by 6 bases. CDR3 sequence reads: CASSRRGDFTDTQYF. The part of the CDR3 DNA that was read is TGTGCCAGCTCACGGCGGGGGGACTTCACGGATACG. The variable domain in full, with the rest retrieved from reference TRBV18 and TRBJ2-3, is NAGVMQNPRHLVRRRGQEARLRCSPMKGHSHVYWYRQLPEEGLKFMVYLQKENIIDESGMPKERFSAEFPKEGPSILRIQQVVRGDSAAYFCASSRRGDFTDTQYFGPGTRLTVL.

Remarks on this clone: The CDR3 end falls 3 residues outside the read, so it is completed with the germline J gene. The chain links TRBV19 to TRBJ2-6; D not certain. The CDR3 is 12 residues long. V lost 7 bases, J lost 2 bases, and 3 bases lay in between. The V gene's germline CDR1 is LNHDA and CDR2 SQIVND (reference sequence). The sequenced CDR3 bases are TGTGCCAGTACAGCTGGGGCCAACGTC. Translation: CASTAGANV. The complete CDR3 sequence is CASTAGANVLTF.

Concerning this clone itself: The missing CDR3 end, 3 residues past where the read stops, is filled in from the germline J gene. The chain is built from TRBV6-4 and TRBJ2-3; 9 bases line up with TRBD2. V gave up 0 bases and J gave up 4 bases; unmatched junction bases: 5. The V gene's germline CDR1 is MRHNA and CDR2 SNTAGT. This CDR3 contains 16 residues. Here the CDR3 reads CASSDSRGGGADTQYF. The DNA read from the CDR3 is TGTGCCAGCAGTGACTCTCGGGGCGGGGGGGCAGATACG.

Details on this clone: The CDR3 is cut off 3 residues early in the read; its end comes from the germline J gene. The chain combines TRBV9 with TRBJ2-1; the match to TRBD2 covers 8 bases. V trimming: 4 bases; J trimming: 6 bases; junction bases outside the gene matches: 18. Germline CDR1 SGDLS, CDR2 YYNGEE. There are 18 residues in the CDR3. The DNA read from the CDR3 is TGTGCCAGCAGCCCACGGTATGGGCTAGCGGGCGCTACCAATGAG. It yields the protein CASSPRYGLAGATNE. The full CDR3 reads CASSPRYGLAGATNEQFF. Filled out from reference TRBV9 and TRBJ2-1, the complete variable domain reads DSGVTQTPKHLITATGQRVTLRCSPRSGDLSVYWYQQSLDQGLQFLIQYYNGEERAKGNILERFSAQQFPDLHSELNLSSLELGDSALYFCASSPRYGLAGATNEQFFGPGTRLTVL.

Comment on this clone: The observed sequence ends 3 residues before the CDR3 terminus, with the missing tail filled in from the germline J gene. The V gene is TRBV5-6, the J gene TRBJ1-4; the D is unclear. Germline values: CDR1 SGHDT, CDR2 YYEEEE. This CDR3 is 15 amino acids long. V was trimmed by 4 bases and J by 9 bases, leaving 19 bases between them. The CDR3 here is CASSGPEEGRQKLFF. Partial CDR3 DNA: TGTGCCAGCAGCGGTCCGGAGGAGGGTCGGCAAAAA.

Remarks on this clone: Read sequence stops 3 residues before the CDR3 end, and the germline J gene provides the missing end. The V and J genes are TRBV10-2 and TRBJ1-5; D might be TRBD1 (5 bases). CDR3 length equals 15 residues. V was shortened by 5 bases and J by 4 bases, with 15 bases between the two germline ends. Per germline, CDR1 WSHSY and CDR2 SAAADI. The CDR3 is CASSPGGAKNQPQHF. The CDR3 bases that were read are TGCGCCAGCAGTCCGGGAGGGGCAAAGAATCAGCCC.

As to this clone: The read terminates 3 residues before the CDR3 end, so the remaining end is supplied by the germline J gene. This sequence joins TRBV12-3 or TRBV12-4 and TRBJ2-2, with 7 bases identical to TRBD2. J gave up 3 bases and V 6 bases, and 7 bases lay outside the gene matches. The CDR3 extends over 15 amino acids. The CDR3 here is CASRQLAKDTGELFF. The sequenced part of the CDR3 DNA is TGTGCCAGCAGGCAACTAGCGAAAGACACCGGGGAG.

A remark on this clone: The CDR3 goes on 3 residues after the read ends, and that part is filled in from the germline J gene. The J gene is TRBJ2-2, the V gene TRBV7-8; 13 bases are a match to TRBD2. Germline V gene sequence: CDR1 SGHVS, CDR2 FQNEAQ. The V segment lost 5 bases and the J segment 6 bases; nucleotides outside the gene matches: 12. The CDR3 loop spans 18 amino acids. The part of the CDR3 DNA that was read is TGTGCCAGCAGCGTCCGGGCGCAACTAGCGGGAGGGCCCGGGGAG. Encoded protein: CASSVRAQLAGGPGE. The entire CDR3 reads CASSVRAQLAGGPGELFF. Full variable domain (outside the CDR3, taken from reference TRBV7-8 and TRBJ2-2): GAGVSQSPRYKVAKRGQDVALRCDPISGHVSLFWYQQALGQGPEFLTYFQNEAQLDKSGLPSDRFFAERPEGSVSTLKIQRTQQEDSAVYLCASSVRAQLAGGPGELFFGEGSRLTVL.

About this clone: Mismatch with germline at one junction end may stem from a read error. The read gets to within 3 residues of the CDR3 end, and the germline J gene fills in the rest. The chain recombines TRBV5-1 with TRBJ2-2, with D possibly matching TRBD2 (6 bases). This CDR3 has 16 residues. CDR1 and CDR2 (germline): SGHRS, YFSETQ. The CDR3 bases that were read are TGCGCCGGCAGCTTGGATCCACTAGCAGGGACCGGGGAG. Its translation: CAGSLDPLAGTGE. The whole CDR3 sequence is CAGSLDPLAGTGELFF.

Turning to this clone: The read terminates 3 residues before the CDR3 end, so the remaining end is supplied by the germline J gene. V gene TRBV5-5 combines with J gene TRBJ1-5, with a weak D call TRBD1 (5 bases). V dropped 1 base and J dropped 6 bases, with 14 bases sitting between them. Germline loops: CDR1 SGHKS, CDR2 YYEKEE (reference sequence). The CDR3 length is 15 residues. The CDR3 sequence: CASSLMGSRVQPQHF. The sequenced CDR3 bases are TGTGCCAGCAGCTTGATGGGCAGCAGGGTTCAGCCC. Using reference TRBV5-5 and TRBJ1-5 for the parts outside the CDR3, the full variable domain is DAGVTQSPTHLIKTRGQQVTLRCSPISGHKSVSWYQQVLGQGPQFIFQYYEKEERGRGNFPDRFSARQFPNYSSELNVNALLLGDSALYLCASSLMGSRVQPQHFGDGTRLSIL.

With respect to this clone: Read sequence stops 3 residues before the CDR3 end, and the germline J gene provides the missing end. The rearrangement uses TRBV19 and TRBJ1-1, with D possibly being TRBD1 (5 bases). Germline V gives CDR1 LNHDA, CDR2 SQIVND (reference sequence). V was cut by 6 bases and J by 2 bases, with 13 bases left in between. The CDR3 covers 14 residues. The covered CDR3 bases are TGTGCCAGTAGGGCCCCGGGGGTTAACACTGAA. The encoded protein is CASRAPGVNTE. The entire CDR3 protein reads CASRAPGVNTEAFF. The full variable domain, its missing parts supplied by reference TRBV19 and TRBJ1-1, is DGGITQSPKYLFRKEGQNVTLSCEQNLNHDAMYWYRQDPGQGLRLIYYSQIVNDFQKGDIAEGYSVSREKKESFPLTVTSAQKNPTAFYLCASRAPGVNTEAFFGQGTRLTVV.

Of note for this clone: The CDR3 extends 3 residues past the end of the read, so its final part is completed from the germline J gene. The rearrangement links TRBV7-9 to TRBJ2-6; 7 bases fit TRBD2. V gave up 9 bases and J gave up 0 bases; unmatched junction bases: 5. Germline assignment: CDR1 SEHNR and CDR2 FQNEAQ (reference sequence). This CDR3 region has 15 residues. CDR3 sequence reads: CASSGGVSGANVLTF. Incomplete CDR3 DNA: TGTGCCAGTTCTGGGGGGGTCTCTGGGGCCAACGTC.

A remark on this clone: Read data end 3 residues before the CDR3 end; the end is taken from the germline J gene. V is TRBV18 and J is TRBJ2-7, with 7 bases matching TRBD1. Germline V lookup: CDR1 KGHSH, CDR2 LQKENI. The V and J ends lost 5 bases and 1 base, in that order; junction bases with no gene match: 5. The CDR3 length is 14 residues. The CDR3 region is CASSVQGFSYEQYF. CDR3 DNA (partial): TGTGCCAGCTCAGTACAGGGGTTTTCCTACGAG.

Worth noting for this clone: Read coverage stops 3 residues before the CDR3 terminus; the germline J gene supplies the remainder. The chain joins TRBV4-1 to TRBJ2-5; D is ambiguous. There are 11 residues in the CDR3. The V end was cut by 4 bases, the J end by 5 bases, with 5 bases between. CDR1 is MGHRA and CDR2 is YSYEKL in the germline V gene. The DNA read from the CDR3 is TGCGCCAGCAGCCCCTCGGAGACC. This gives the protein CASSPSET. The CDR3 reads in full as CASSPSETQYF.

As regards this clone: The read ends 3 residues early relative to the CDR3; the germline J gene fills the gap. The genes are TRBV19 and TRBJ1-2, with 8 positions matching TRBD1. The germline V gene encodes CDR1 LNHDA and CDR2 SQIVND (reference sequence). CDR3 size: 16 residues. Trimming at V came to 5 bases and at J to 1 base, leaving 9 bases not matched to a gene. The covered CDR3 bases are TGTGCCAGTAGTTTTTTTCAGGGGGCCCTTAACTATGGC. This codes for CASSFFQGALNYG. The complete CDR3 protein is CASSFFQGALNYGYTF.

A remark on this clone: The read ends 3 residues before the CDR3 terminus; that terminus is restored from the germline J gene. V gene TRBV6-2 or TRBV6-3 combines with J gene TRBJ1-2; TRBD1 is a possible D gene (6 bases). The CDR3 contains 15 residues. V was shortened by 6 bases and J by 5 bases, with 19 bases between the two germline ends. Germline loops: CDR1 MNHEY, CDR2 SVGEGT. The CDR3 bases that were read are TGTGCCAGCAGCGGCACATCAGGGGCAGGGTATGGC. It specifies CASSGTSGAGYG. The CDR3 as a whole reads CASSGTSGAGYGYTF.

On this clone: The CDR3 end lies 3 residues beyond the end of the read and is filled in from the germline J gene. The rearrangement links TRBV7-9 to TRBJ2-7; D gene unclear. Deletions cut 3 bases from V and 4 bases from J, with 10 bases between. The CDR3 contains 13 residues. Germline loops: CDR1 SEHNR, CDR2 FQNEAQ (reference sequence). The CDR3 DNA, read in part, is TGTGCCAGCAGCTTTGACGGAGCGTACGAG. Encoded protein: CASSFDGAYE. The whole CDR3 region reads CASSFDGAYEQYF.

A word on this clone: The read is 3 residues too short to cover the CDR3 end, so that end is filled in from the germline J gene. This sequence joins TRBV5-1 and TRBJ2-5, with D perhaps TRBD2 (5 bases). Trimming took off 0 bases at V and 2 bases at J, with 11 bases between the two ends. The V gene's germline CDR1 is SGHRS and CDR2 YFSETQ. The CDR3 is 15 residues long. The DNA read from the CDR3 is TGCGCCAGCAGCTTGGGGGCCGGGGTACAAGAGACC. It codes for CASSLGAGVQET. In full, the CDR3 is CASSLGAGVQETQYF.